In its sample, the clone carrying this T cell receptor (beta chain) was seen once. The data are from a study of T cell responses to AZD1222 COVID-19 vaccine. This CDR3 spans 15 amino acids. V shed 4 bases, J shed 4 bases, and the junction held 7 bases outside the gene matches. Looked up from germline, CDR1 is MNHEY and CDR2 is SMNVEV (reference sequence). Sequencing was performed with immunoSEQ multiplex PCR; in TCRdb, only in-frame clones are kept and a portion is missing. The sample lists 150,000 to 200,000 clones, about nine tenths occurring once. The clonotype comes from an adult in good health. Sequenced material: peripheral blood, taken on day 0 of AZD1222 vaccination. The chain is built from TRBV27 and TRBJ1-1; 9 bases line up with TRBD1. The CDR3 reads CASSYGQGSSTEAFF. The CDR3 coding sequence is TGTGCCAGCAGTTACGGACAGGGGTCATCCACTGAAGCTTTCTTT.